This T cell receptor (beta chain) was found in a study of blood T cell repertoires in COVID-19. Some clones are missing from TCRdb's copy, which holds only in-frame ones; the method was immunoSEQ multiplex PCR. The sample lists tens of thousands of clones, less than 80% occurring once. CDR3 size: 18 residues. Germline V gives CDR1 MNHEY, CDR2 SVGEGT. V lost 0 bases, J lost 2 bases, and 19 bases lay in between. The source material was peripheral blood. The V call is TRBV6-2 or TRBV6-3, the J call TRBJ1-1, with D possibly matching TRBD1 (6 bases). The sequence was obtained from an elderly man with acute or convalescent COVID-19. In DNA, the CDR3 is TGTGCCAGCAGTTACTCGATGGGGGGCGGGGGCCGAAACACTGAAGCTTTCTTT. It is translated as CASSYSMGGGGRNTEAFF.